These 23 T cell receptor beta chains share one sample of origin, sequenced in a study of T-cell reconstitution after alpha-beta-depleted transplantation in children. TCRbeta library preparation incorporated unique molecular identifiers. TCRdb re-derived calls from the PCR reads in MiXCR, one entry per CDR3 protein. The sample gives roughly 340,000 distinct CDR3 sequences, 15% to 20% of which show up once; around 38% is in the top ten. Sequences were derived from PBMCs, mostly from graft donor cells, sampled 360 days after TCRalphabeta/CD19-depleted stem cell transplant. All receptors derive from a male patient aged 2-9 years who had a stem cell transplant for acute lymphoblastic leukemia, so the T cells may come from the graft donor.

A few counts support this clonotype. CDR3 in DNA: TGTGCCAGCAGTCCTGGGACTCGGAGCTCCTACAATGAGCAGTTCTTC. It specifies CASSPGTRSSYNEQFF. V is TRBV12-3 or TRBV12-4 and J is TRBJ2-1; maybe TRBD2 (6 bases). Trimming removed 5 bases at V and 0 bases at J, with 14 bases between. This CDR3 spans 16 amino acids.

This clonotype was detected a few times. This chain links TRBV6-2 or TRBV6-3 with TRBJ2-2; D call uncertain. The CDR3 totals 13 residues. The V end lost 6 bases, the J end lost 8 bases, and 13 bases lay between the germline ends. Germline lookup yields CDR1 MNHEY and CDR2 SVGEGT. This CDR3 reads CASRQSPPGELFF. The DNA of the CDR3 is TGTGCCAGCAGACAGTCACCACCTGGGGAGCTGTTTTTT.

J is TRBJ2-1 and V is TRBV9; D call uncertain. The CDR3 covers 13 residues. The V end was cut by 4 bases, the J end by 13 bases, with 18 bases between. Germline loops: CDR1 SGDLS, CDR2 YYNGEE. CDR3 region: CASSPPMGPEQFF. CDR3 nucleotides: TGTGCCAGCAGCCCCCCGATGGGCCCTGAACAGTTCTTC.

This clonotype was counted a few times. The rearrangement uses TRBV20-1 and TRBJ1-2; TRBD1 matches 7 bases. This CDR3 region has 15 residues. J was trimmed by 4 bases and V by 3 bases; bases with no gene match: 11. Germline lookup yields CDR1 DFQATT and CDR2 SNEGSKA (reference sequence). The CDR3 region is CSASGTAYSSYGYTF. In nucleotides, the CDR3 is TGCAGTGCTAGTGGGACAGCCTATTCCTCCTATGGCTACACCTTC.

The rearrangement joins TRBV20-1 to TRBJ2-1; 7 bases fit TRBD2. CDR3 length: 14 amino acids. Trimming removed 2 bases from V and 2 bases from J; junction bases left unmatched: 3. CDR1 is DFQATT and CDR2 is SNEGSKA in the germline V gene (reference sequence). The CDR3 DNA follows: TGCAGTGCTAGACCGCGGGAGACCTACAATGAGCAGTTCTTC. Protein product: CSARPRETYNEQFF.

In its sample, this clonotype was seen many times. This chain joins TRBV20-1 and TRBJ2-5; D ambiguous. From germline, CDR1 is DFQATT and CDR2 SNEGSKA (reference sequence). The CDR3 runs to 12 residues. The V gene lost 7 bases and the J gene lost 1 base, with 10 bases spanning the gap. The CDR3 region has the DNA TGCAGTGTCAGGCGGCCCCAAGAGACCCAGTACTTC. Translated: CSVRRPQETQYF.

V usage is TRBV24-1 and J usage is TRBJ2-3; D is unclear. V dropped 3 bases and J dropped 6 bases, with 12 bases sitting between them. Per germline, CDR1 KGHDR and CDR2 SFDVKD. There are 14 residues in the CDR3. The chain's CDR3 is CATSDLDRQDTQYF. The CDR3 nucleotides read TGTGCCACCAGTGATCTGGACCGTCAGGATACGCAGTATTTT.

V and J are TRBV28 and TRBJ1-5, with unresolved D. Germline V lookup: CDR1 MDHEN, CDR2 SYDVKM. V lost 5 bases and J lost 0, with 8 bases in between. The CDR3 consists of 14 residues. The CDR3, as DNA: TGTGCCAGCAGTGCCACCCTTAGCAATCAGCCCCAGCATTTT. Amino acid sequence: CASSATLSNQPQHF.

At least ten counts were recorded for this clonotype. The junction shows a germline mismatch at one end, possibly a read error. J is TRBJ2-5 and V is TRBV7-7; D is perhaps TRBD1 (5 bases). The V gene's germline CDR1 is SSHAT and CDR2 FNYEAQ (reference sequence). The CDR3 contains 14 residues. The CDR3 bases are TGTGCTAGCAGCTCGCCAGGGATCCAAGAGACCCAGTACTTC. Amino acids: CASSSPGIQETQYF.

The CDR3, as DNA: TGTGCCAGCAGCTCTCTCGCCCCCGGGACTAGCGGGGGCAAAGGGGATACGCAGTATTTT. Amino acid sequence: CASSSLAPGTSGGKGDTQYF. The rearrangement links TRBV7-6 to TRBJ2-3; 14 positions match TRBD2. V lost 4 bases to trimming and J lost 6 bases; unmatched junction nucleotides: 18. The V gene's germline CDR1 is SGHVS and CDR2 FNYEAQ. This CDR3 has 20 residues.

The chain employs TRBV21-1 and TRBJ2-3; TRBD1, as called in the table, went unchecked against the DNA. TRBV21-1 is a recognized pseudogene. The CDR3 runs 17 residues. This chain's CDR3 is CASSKGGTGSFTDTQYF. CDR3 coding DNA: TGTGCCAGCAGCAAAGGCGGGACAGGCTCATTCACAGATACGCAGTATTTT.

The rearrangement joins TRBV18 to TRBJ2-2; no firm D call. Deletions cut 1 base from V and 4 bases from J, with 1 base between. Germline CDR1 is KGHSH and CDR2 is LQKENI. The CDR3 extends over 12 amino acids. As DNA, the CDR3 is TGTGCCAGCTCACCACGCACCGGGGAGCTGTTTTTT. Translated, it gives CASSPRTGELFF. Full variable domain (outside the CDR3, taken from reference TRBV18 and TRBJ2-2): NAGVMQNPRHLVRRRGQEARLRCSPMKGHSHVYWYRQLPEEGLKFMVYLQKENIIDESGMPKERFSAEFPKEGPSILRIQQVVRGDSAAYFCASSPRTGELFFGEGSRLTVL.

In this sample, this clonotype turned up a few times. The CDR3 loop is CAIGGTGGNSPLHF. CDR3 coding DNA: TGTGCCATCGGGGGGACAGGCGGTAATTCACCCCTCCACTTT. The rearrangement uses TRBV10-3 and TRBJ1-6, with 8 bases that match TRBD1. The V segment lost 8 bases and the J segment 6 bases; nucleotides outside the gene matches: 6. The germline gives CDR1 ENHRY, CDR2 SYGVKD. This CDR3 contains 14 residues.

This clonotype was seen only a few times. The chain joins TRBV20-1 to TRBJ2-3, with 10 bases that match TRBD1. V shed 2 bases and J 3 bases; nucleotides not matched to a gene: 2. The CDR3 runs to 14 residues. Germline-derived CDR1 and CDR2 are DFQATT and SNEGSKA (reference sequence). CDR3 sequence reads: CSARRQGATDTQYF. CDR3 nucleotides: TGCAGTGCTAGAAGACAGGGGGCTACAGATACGCAGTATTTT.

CDR3 in DNA: TGTGCCATCAAACAGGGGGGCAATCAGCCCCAGCATTTT. It yields the protein CAIKQGGNQPQHF. The J gene is TRBJ1-5, the V gene TRBV27; 8 positions agree with TRBD1. V lost 10 bases and J lost 2; bases outside the gene matches: 4. The germline V gene encodes CDR1 MNHEY and CDR2 SMNVEV (reference sequence). The length of the CDR3 is 13 residues.

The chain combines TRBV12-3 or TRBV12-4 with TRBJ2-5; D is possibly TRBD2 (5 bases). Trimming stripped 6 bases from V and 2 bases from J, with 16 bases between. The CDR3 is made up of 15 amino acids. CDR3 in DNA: TGTGCCAGCAGCTCGCTGAGGACGGGGCAAGAGACCCAGTACTTC. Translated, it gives CASSSLRTGQETQYF.

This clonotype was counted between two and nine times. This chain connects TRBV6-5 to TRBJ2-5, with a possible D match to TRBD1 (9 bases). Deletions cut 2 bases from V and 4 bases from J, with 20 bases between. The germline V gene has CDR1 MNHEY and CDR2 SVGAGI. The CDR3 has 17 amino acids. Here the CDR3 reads CASSYSGGQGFRETQYF. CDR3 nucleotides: TGTGCCAGCAGTTACAGCGGGGGACAGGGATTTAGAGAGACCCAGTACTTC.

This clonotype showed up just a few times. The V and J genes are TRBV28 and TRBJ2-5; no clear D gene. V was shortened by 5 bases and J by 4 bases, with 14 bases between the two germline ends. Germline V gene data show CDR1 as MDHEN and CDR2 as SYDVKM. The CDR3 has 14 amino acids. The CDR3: CASSQHRERETQYF. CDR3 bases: TGTGCCAGCAGTCAACACAGAGAGAGAGAGACCCAGTACTTC. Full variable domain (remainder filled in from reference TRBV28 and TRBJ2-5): DVKVTQSSRYLVKRTGEKVFLECVQDMDHENMFWYRQDPGLGLRLIYFSYDVKMKEKGDIPEGYSVSREKKERFSLILESASTNQTSMYLCASSQHRERETQYFGPGTRLLVL.

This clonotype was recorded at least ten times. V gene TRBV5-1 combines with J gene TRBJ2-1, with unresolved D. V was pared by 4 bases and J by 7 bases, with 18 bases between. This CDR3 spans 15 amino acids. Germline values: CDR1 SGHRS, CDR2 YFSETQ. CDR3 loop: CASSIKERMGNEQFF. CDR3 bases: TGCGCCAGCAGCATAAAAGAAAGGATGGGGAATGAGCAGTTCTTC.

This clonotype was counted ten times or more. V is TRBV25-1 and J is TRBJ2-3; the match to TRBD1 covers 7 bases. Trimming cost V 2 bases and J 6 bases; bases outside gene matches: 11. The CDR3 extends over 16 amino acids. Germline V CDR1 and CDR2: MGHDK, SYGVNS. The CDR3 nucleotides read TGTGCCAGCAGTGAAGAAGCCGGGACAGAAGAGGATACGCAGTATTTT. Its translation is CASSEEAGTEEDTQYF.

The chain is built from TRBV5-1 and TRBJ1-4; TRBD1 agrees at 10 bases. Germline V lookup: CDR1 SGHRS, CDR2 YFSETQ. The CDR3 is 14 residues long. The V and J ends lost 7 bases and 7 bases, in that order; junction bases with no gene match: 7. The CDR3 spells CASRPGTGVEKLFF. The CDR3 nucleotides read TGCGCCAGCCGACCCGGGACAGGGGTTGAAAAACTGTTTTTT. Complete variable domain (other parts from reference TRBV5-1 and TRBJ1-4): KAGVTQTPRYLIKTRGQQVTLSCSPISGHRSVSWYQQTPGQGLQFLFEYFSETQRNKGNFPGRFSGRQFSNSRSEMNVSTLELGDSALYLCASRPGTGVEKLFFGSGTQLSVL.

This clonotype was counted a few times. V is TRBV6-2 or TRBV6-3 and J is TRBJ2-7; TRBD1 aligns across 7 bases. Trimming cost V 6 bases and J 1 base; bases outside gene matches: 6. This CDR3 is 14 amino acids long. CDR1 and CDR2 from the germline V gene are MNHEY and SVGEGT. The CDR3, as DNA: TGTGCCAGCAGAAGACAGGGCCTTTCCTACGAGCAGTACTTC. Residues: CASRRQGLSYEQYF.

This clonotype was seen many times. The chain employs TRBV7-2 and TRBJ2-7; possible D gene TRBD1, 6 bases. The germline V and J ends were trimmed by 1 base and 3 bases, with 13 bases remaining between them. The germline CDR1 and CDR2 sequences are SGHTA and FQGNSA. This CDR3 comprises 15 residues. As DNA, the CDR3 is TGTGCCAGCAGCTTAGACAGGGATCGGATCTACGAGCAGTACTTC. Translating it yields CASSLDRDRIYEQYF.